This T cell receptor beta chain was found in a study of neoadjuvant anti-PD-1 for oral cavity cancer. The overall study: Patients without progression got a fourth dose around day 43. Study findings and constraints: Expansion of preexisting intratumoral clones was suggested to aid response. Higher pretreatment Treg/Th17 ratios tracked higher pretreatment blood clonality.

Trimming removed 0 bases from V and 0 bases from J; junction bases left unmatched: 2. There are 16 residues in the CDR3. The germline V gene has CDR1 SEHNR and CDR2 FQNEAQ (reference sequence). Sequencing used immunoSEQ multiplex PCR; TCRdb keeps in-frame clones, though not all of them. The repertoire holds 9,000 to 9,500 clones, with 66% as singletons. This clone appeared a few times. Its antigen is unidentified. The clonotype originates from a person aged 35-80 years with oral cavity squamous cell carcinoma. This chain connects TRBV7-9 to TRBJ1-3; 7 nucleotides align to TRBD1. This material consisted of tumor tissue, taken before nivolumab (anti-PD-1) treatment. CDR3: CASSLAGTASGNTIYF. The CDR3 DNA reads TGTGCCAGCAGCTTAGCCGGGACAGCCTCTGGAAACACCATATATTTT.